The present entry profiles one T cell receptor beta chain with its context. Using a J-beta primer mix together with a sample-barcoded 5' primer, a second PCR was run for roughly 7 to 11 cycles. TCRdb re-called the 5' RACE reads through MiXCR, storing one row per CDR3 protein. This sample has 600,000 to 1,000,000 distinct CDR3 sequences, with roughly 25% found just once. This record comes from a study of blood T cells in healthy people across ages. V gave up 5 bases and J gave up 4 bases, with 21 bases separating them. The CDR3 runs 16 residues. Germline CDR1 and CDR2: SGHTA and FQGNSA. This sample was also put to use in a study of T cells of mothers and their children.

This chain connects TRBV7-2 to TRBJ2-7; maybe TRBD2 (9 bases). The sequenced sample was blood. This TCR derives from a boy aged 5-17 years in good health. Written as DNA, the CDR3 is TGTGCCAGCAGCCCCCAGGGGGCGGGAGGGCCGTACGAGCAGTACTTC. It encodes CASSPQGAGGPYEQYF.